The clone carrying this TCR beta chain was seen a handful of times. In this cohort's terms, stable hyperthyroidism meant no ophthalmopathy by 18 months of follow-up. This sample was included in a study of Graves' ophthalmopathy and Graves' hyperthyroidism. RNA transcripts yielded amplified TCR beta CDR3 regions. In the first round, RT-PCR was carried out with HTBI primers, and a multiplex PCR formed the second round. MiXCR, run by TCRdb on the multiplex PCR reads, gives a single entry per CDR3 protein. The sample yields about 420,000 distinct CDR3 sequences, more than 20% seen once. V dropped 0 bases and J dropped 0 bases, with 2 bases sitting between them. CDR3 length: 12 residues. Germline V lookup: CDR1 DFQATT, CDR2 SNEGSKA (reference sequence).

The V and J genes are TRBV20-1 and TRBJ1-2, with D unclear. The sequenced material came from peripheral blood. The receptor comes from a young woman with stable Graves' hyperthyroidism. CDR3 DNA: TGCAGTGCTAGAGAGACTAACTATGGCTACACCTTC. Translated, it gives CSARETNYGYTF.